Described below is a single T cell receptor (beta chain) sequence and its context. The antigen remains unidentified. The entry originates in a study of shared clonotypes between healthy human individuals. Study results and limitations: Sorted-subset sequencing, rarefaction showed, was incomplete despite large depth.

This table comes from immunoSEQ multiplex PCR, and its TCRdb copy is limited to in-frame clones, with some not included. The sample includes 2,100,000 or so clones, almost 96% seen only once; the top ten take around 0.13%. The source material was naive CD4+ T cells sorted from blood. Subset noted: CD45RA+ positively selected. The TCR sequence derives from a man between 18 and 35 years old in good health.

Written as DNA, the CDR3 is TGTGCCAGCAGCCCAGGACAGGGGACTAGCGGCAAAGAGACCCAGTACTTC. Translation: CASSPGQGTSGKETQYF. V and J are TRBV7-9 and TRBJ2-5; 11 bases fit TRBD2. V was pared by 5 bases and J by 3 bases, with 11 bases of the junction left unmatched. CDR1 SEHNR and CDR2 FQNEAQ come from the germline V gene (reference sequence). This CDR3 has 17 residues.